The text below deals with one TCR beta chain. What it recognizes is unknown. The investigators reverse transcribed all of the isolated RNA, so they sequenced expressed TCRB transcripts. Some clones are missing from TCRdb's copy, which holds only in-frame ones; the method was immunoSEQ multiplex PCR. The repertoire has about 350,000 clones, around a fifth of them found once; the top ten carry about 0.045%. This sample is part of a study of beta chain features in type 1 diabetes. Study outcomes and limitations: Comparison showed that naive, central memory and Treg TCRB repertoires appeared more similar among patients than among healthy donors. There was a moderate but significant shortening of TCRB CDR3s in all four CD4+ subsets of Type 1 diabetes patients. Any HLA effect on TCRB rearrangement was left unresolved by small sub-analyses.

Purity exceeded 95% in all sorted populations. The germline CDR1 and CDR2 sequences are MNHEY and SMNVEV (reference sequence). The length of the CDR3 is 11 residues. The V gene lost 5 bases and the J gene lost 8 bases, with 9 bases spanning the gap. Sequencing was done on a sample of naive CD4+ T cells from blood. The J gene is TRBJ1-2, the V gene TRBV27, with D possibly being TRBD1 (6 bases). This sequence was found in a woman aged 18 to 35 in good health. As DNA, the CDR3 is TGTGCCAGCAGTACAGGGTTCGGCTACACCTTC. Its translation is CASSTGFGYTF.